These 28 T cell receptor beta chains came from one sample sequenced in a study of CD4 T cells in relation to SARS-CoV-2 and coronaviruses. Before the COVID-19 pandemic, during about 2010-2018, CD4+ T cells were taken from unexposed donors. Data came from immunoSEQ multiplex PCR; TCRdb stores just in-frame clones and leaves some out. The sample has about 59,000 clones; 75% to 90% are singletons. The specimen sequenced was memory CD4+ T cells from PBMCs. These receptor sequences come from a human donor in good health.

The chain is built from TRBV19 and TRBJ1-6; tentatively, D is TRBD1 (5 bases). Germline V gene sequence: CDR1 LNHDA, CDR2 SQIVND (reference sequence). Deletions cut 3 bases from V and 8 bases from J, with 14 bases between. This CDR3 comprises 15 residues. CDR3 DNA: TGTGCCAGTAGTATCGGGGGAAGAATGGATTCACCCCTCCACTTT. It translates to CASSIGGRMDSPLHF.

The J gene is TRBJ1-1, the V gene TRBV7-2, with no clear D. V was shortened by 5 bases and J by 0 bases, with 10 bases between the two germline ends. CDR1 is SGHTA and CDR2 is FQGNSA in the germline V gene. This CDR3 is 14 amino acids long. This chain's CDR3 is CASSLNNMNTEAFF. CDR3 sequence (DNA): TGTGCCAGCAGCCTAAACAATATGAACACTGAAGCTTTCTTT.

The V and J genes are TRBV6-4 and TRBJ1-6; no clear D. This CDR3 has 16 amino acids. Germline CDR1 MRHNA, CDR2 SNTAGT. V lost 6 bases and J lost 7, with 19 bases in between. The CDR3 DNA reads as TGTGCCAGCAGATCAGAAGCAACAAACTGGAATTCACCCCTCCACTTT. Amino acid sequence: CASRSEATNWNSPLHF.

In the case of this clone: Other DNA sequences from this sample encode an identical CDR3 as well. The gene calls are TRBV7-9 and TRBJ2-5; D perhaps matches TRBD1 (5 bases). CDR3 length: 14 residues. V was clipped by 4 bases and J by 2 bases, with 11 bases between them. Germline CDR1 is SEHNR and CDR2 is FQNEAQ (reference sequence). The CDR3 DNA is TGTGCCAGCAGCTCCTGGACACTACAAGAGACCCAGTACTTC. Encoded protein: CASSSWTLQETQYF.

The V and J genes are TRBV28 and TRBJ2-5; D not certain. Germline V gene data show CDR1 as MDHEN and CDR2 as SYDVKM. This CDR3 is built from 15 residues. Trimming removed 4 bases at V and 5 bases at J, with 17 bases between. CDR3 protein: CASSSLSTKSETQYF. CDR3 DNA sequence: TGTGCCAGCAGTTCCCTCTCTACAAAGAGTGAGACCCAGTACTTC.

The chain couples TRBV10-1 to TRBJ1-5; no clear D. The V gene's germline CDR1 is WNHNN and CDR2 SYGVQD (reference sequence). With 3 bases removed from V and 2 bases from J, the gap between germline ends came to 14 bases. The CDR3 has 16 amino acids. Here the CDR3 DNA reads TGCGCCAGCAGTGAAGGTCCGCCCACGGGCAATCAGCCCCAGCATTTT. It yields the protein CASSEGPPTGNQPQHF.

The table lists this clone with a few counts. CDR3 region: CASSLGGGSSSTDTQYF. In nucleotides, the CDR3 is TGTGCCAGCTCCCTCGGGGGCGGGAGCTCTAGCACAGATACGCAGTATTTT. The J gene is TRBJ2-3, the V gene TRBV18; weak D call: TRBD2 (7 bases). V was shortened by 6 bases and J by 0 bases, with 19 bases between the two germline ends. CDR3 length: 17 residues. Germline V gene data show CDR1 as KGHSH and CDR2 as LQKENI.

This chain connects TRBV7-8 to TRBJ2-7; 11 positions agree with TRBD1. V shed 5 bases and J 6 bases; nucleotides not matched to a gene: 6. Germline V CDR1 and CDR2: SGHVS, FQNEAQ. This CDR3 spans 14 amino acids. CDR3 sequence (DNA): TGTGCCAGCAGCCCTTGGACAGGGGGCTCCGAGCAGTACTTC. This encodes CASSPWTGGSEQYF.

This chain connects TRBV5-1 to TRBJ2-5; 9 bases align to TRBD2. Looked up from germline, CDR1 is SGHRS and CDR2 is YFSETQ. The length of the CDR3 is 15 residues. V lost 6 bases to trimming and J lost 1 base; unmatched junction nucleotides: 7. The CDR3 reads CASTPSGATQETQYF. For the CDR3, the DNA is TGCGCCAGCACCCCTAGCGGGGCCACCCAAGAGACCCAGTACTTC.

The chain uses TRBV19 and TRBJ2-3, with D possibly TRBD1 on 6 matching bases. CDR3 length: 14 amino acids. V shed 5 bases and J shed 2 bases, with 11 bases lying between them. Germline values: CDR1 LNHDA, CDR2 SQIVND (reference sequence). The CDR3 region is CASSDRSHTDTQYF. The CDR3 bases are TGTGCCAGTAGTGACAGGTCACACACAGATACGCAGTATTTT. Together with reference TRBV19 and TRBJ2-3, the CDR3 gives the full variable domain: DGGITQSPKYLFRKEGQNVTLSCEQNLNHDAMYWYRQDPGQGLRLIYYSQIVNDFQKGDIAEGYSVSREKKESFPLTVTSAQKNPTAFYLCASSDRSHTDTQYFGPGTRLTVL.

This chain links TRBV30 with TRBJ2-4, with 9 nucleotides matching TRBD1. The V and J ends lost 5 bases and 0 bases, in that order; junction bases with no gene match: 11. This CDR3 has 17 amino acids. Germline CDR1 reads GTSNPN; CDR2 reads SVGIG (reference sequence). This CDR3 reads CAWEPSYRGRAKNIQYF. CDR3 sequence (DNA): TGTGCCTGGGAGCCTTCATACAGGGGGCGAGCCAAAAACATTCAGTACTTC.

This sequence joins TRBV10-3 and TRBJ2-7, with TRBD2 identical over 9 bases. Looked up from germline, CDR1 is ENHRY and CDR2 is SYGVKD. CDR3 length equals 17 residues. V dropped 3 bases and J dropped 0; count of bases not matched to a gene: 9. CDR3 DNA sequence: TGTGCCATCAGTGACCGCGGGGGGGGAGGGCCCTCCTACGAGCAGTACTTC. It is translated as CAISDRGGGGPSYEQYF.

The J gene is TRBJ2-1, the V gene TRBV7-8; 7 positions match TRBD2. Per the germline V gene, CDR1 is SGHVS and CDR2 is FQNEAQ. This CDR3 region has 16 residues. V lost 1 base, J lost 4 bases, and 7 bases stayed unmatched. The CDR3 protein is CASSLGAGRLYNEQFF. The CDR3 bases are TGTGCCAGCAGCTTAGGAGCGGGACGACTTTACAATGAGCAGTTCTTC.

Worth noting for this clone: The junction departs from the called germline gene at one end, perhaps through a read error. The chain is built from TRBV28 and TRBJ1-1, with TRBD1 as a possible D gene (5 bases). The V gene's germline CDR1 is MDHEN and CDR2 SYDVKM. CDR3 length: 14 residues. CDR3 nucleotides: TGTGCCAGCAGTTTCCCCCAGGGTAACAGTGAAGCTTTCTTT. This encodes CASSFPQGNSEAFF.

The chain is built from TRBV7-3 and TRBJ2-7; 7 bases agree with TRBD1. Per germline, CDR1 SGHTA and CDR2 FQGTGA. V lost 6 bases and J lost 3; bases outside the gene matches: 5. The CDR3 runs to 13 residues. CDR3 DNA: TGTGCCAGCAGGTCTTGGGACAGCTACGAGCAGTACTTC. It encodes CASRSWDSYEQYF.

The chain combines TRBV9 with TRBJ1-4; 7 bases are shared with TRBD1. The CDR3 totals 16 residues. Trimming took 3 bases from V and 0 from J; bases not matched to a gene: 5. Germline CDR1 SGDLS, CDR2 YYNGEE. The CDR3 here is CASSATGTATNEKLFF. The CDR3 coding sequence is TGTGCCAGCAGCGCAACCGGGACAGCAACTAATGAAAAACTGTTTTTT.

The chain is built from TRBV28 and TRBJ2-7, with a weak D call TRBD1 (5 bases). The CDR3 sequence is 15 residues long. V gave up 4 bases and J gave up 3 bases, with 16 bases separating them. CDR1 is MDHEN, CDR2 SYDVKM, per germline. The CDR3 DNA sequence: TGTGCCAGCAGTTCCCCACAGGCAGGCTACTACGAGCAGTACTTC. Encoded protein: CASSSPQAGYYEQYF.

In its sample, this clone was seen a few times. Here the CDR3 DNA reads TGTGCCAGCAGTTTTCGGACTAGCGGGGGAGGGTCGAACACCGGGGAGCTGTTTTTT. Protein sequence: CASSFRTSGGGSNTGELFF. The chain couples TRBV27 to TRBJ2-2; 13 nucleotides line up with TRBD2. The CDR3 has 19 residues. Trimming at V came to 3 bases and at J to 0 bases, leaving 7 bases not matched to a gene. The germline CDR1 and CDR2 sequences are MNHEY and SMNVEV (reference sequence).

The chain is built from TRBV2 and TRBJ1-3; D is undetermined. Germline assignment: CDR1 SNHLY and CDR2 FYNNEI. V lost 2 bases to trimming and J lost 5 bases, with 7 bases between them. CDR3 length equals 13 residues. This chain's CDR3 is CASSETGRNTIYF. CDR3 bases: TGTGCCAGCAGTGAAACTGGGAGAAACACCATATATTTT.

This chain links TRBV6-5 with TRBJ2-7, with 10 bases matching TRBD1. CDR1 MNHEY and CDR2 SVGAGI come from the germline V gene. The CDR3 totals 14 residues. The trim removed 5 bases at V and 3 bases at J, leaving 4 bases unmatched. The CDR3 coding sequence is TGTGCCAGCAGTCCGACAGGGGGCAGCTACGAGCAGTACTTC. Its protein product is CASSPTGGSYEQYF.

This sequence joins TRBV7-2 and TRBJ2-5; TRBD2 matches 7 bases. Germline V lookup: CDR1 SGHTA, CDR2 FQGNSA. The CDR3 is made up of 14 amino acids. With V trimmed by 5 bases and J by 5 bases, 8 bases remained unmatched. CDR3 in amino acids: CASSARLAWETQYF. Written as DNA, the CDR3 is TGTGCCAGCAGCGCGCGACTAGCTTGGGAGACCCAGTACTTC.

The chain joins TRBV7-8 to TRBJ2-3, with D perhaps matching TRBD1 (6 bases). Deletions cut 0 bases from V and 0 bases from J, with 16 bases between. This CDR3 is built from 18 residues. Germline CDR1 reads SGHVS; CDR2 reads FQNEAQ. The CDR3 nucleotides read TGTGCCAGCAGCTTAGCGCTAAACAGGGCGCCTAGCACAGATACGCAGTATTTT. The encoded protein is CASSLALNRAPSTDTQYF.

The V call is TRBV2, the J call TRBJ2-5; 7 bases map to TRBD1. This CDR3 has 12 residues. Germline V lookup: CDR1 SNHLY, CDR2 FYNNEI. The ends lost 8 bases at V and 7 bases at J; junction bases unmatched: 7. In DNA, the CDR3 is TGTGCCAGCCGGACAGGCAGGGGGACCCAGTACTTC. Residues: CASRTGRGTQYF.

This chain joins TRBV27 and TRBJ2-1, with 13 bases aligning to TRBD2. This CDR3 contains 14 residues. Germline V CDR1 and CDR2: MNHEY, SMNVEV (reference sequence). Unmatched junction bases numbered 3, after V lost 4 bases and J lost 9 bases. CDR3 in amino acids: CASSSTSGRFEQFF. The CDR3 region has the DNA TGTGCCAGCAGTTCGACTAGCGGGAGGTTTGAGCAGTTCTTC.

CDR3 sequence: CASSYTGTIRTGELFF. CDR3 nucleotide sequence: TGTGCCAGCAGCTATACCGGGACAATTCGGACCGGGGAGCTGTTTTTT. V usage is TRBV5-6 and J usage is TRBJ2-2; weak D call: TRBD1 (6 bases). V was clipped by 3 bases and J by 5 bases, with 17 bases between them. Per the germline V gene, CDR1 is SGHDT and CDR2 is YYEEEE. The CDR3 runs 16 residues.

The count of this clone is one. The CDR3 protein is CASSSGLPYYEQYF. The CDR3, as DNA: TGTGCCAGCAGCTCGGGACTACCGTACTACGAGCAGTACTTC. The chain carries TRBV6-5 and TRBJ2-7; 7 bases align to TRBD2. This CDR3 has 14 amino acids. Germline CDR1 is MNHEY and CDR2 is SVGAGI. J lost 3 bases, V lost 6 bases, and 8 bases had no gene match.

This clone was observed a single time. The DNA for the CDR3 is TGTGCCAGCACGAAAGGGACCCCCGACACAGATACGCAGTATTTT. It specifies CASTKGTPDTDTQYF. The chain carries TRBV2 and TRBJ2-3, with D perhaps given as TRBD1 or TRBD2 (5 bases each). Germline loops: CDR1 SNHLY, CDR2 FYNNEI. V dropped 7 bases and J dropped 2 bases, with 16 bases sitting between them. There are 15 residues in the CDR3. The complete variable domain, with remaining parts taken from reference TRBV2 and TRBJ2-3, reads EPEVTQTPSHQVTQMGQEVILRCVPISNHLYFYWYRQILGQKVEFLVSFYNNEISEKSEIFDDQFSVERPDGSNFTLKIRSTKLEDSAMYFCASTKGTPDTDTQYFGPGTRLTVL.

The gene calls are TRBV13 and TRBJ2-5; D remains unclear. CDR3 size: 13 residues. CDR1 and CDR2 (germline): PRHDT, FYEKMQ (reference sequence). Trimming stripped 1 base from V and 4 bases from J, with 7 bases between. CDR3 loop: CASSLVTTETQYF. For the CDR3, the DNA is TGTGCCAGCAGCTTAGTTACTACAGAGACCCAGTACTTC.